This T cell receptor (beta chain) was documented in a study of blood T cell repertoires in COVID-19. The overall study: The study drew acute and convalescent COVID-19 samples from the United States, Italy and Spain. T cells, B-cell-depleted T cells, or PBMCs provided the cDNA or gDNA that served as material.

Source study methods: Amplification from reference gene primers served as the basis for estimated nucleated cell counts. TCRdb keeps only in-frame clones here, not all; method: immunoSEQ multiplex PCR. Clone size and V and J calls were adopted from that table, with D and trimming inferred from the DNA. The sample lists nearly 250,000 clones, approximately 86% occurring once. Germline V gene sequence: CDR1 LNHNV, CDR2 YYDKDF (reference sequence). The CDR3 is made up of 14 amino acids. Trimming removed 5 bases at V and 4 bases at J, with 15 bases between. Sequenced material: peripheral blood. The origin of this receptor is a woman in her fifties or sixties who had recovered from COVID-19. This chain uses TRBV15 with TRBJ2-7; TRBD1 is a possible D gene (5 bases). CDR3 in DNA: TGTGCCACCAGCTCTGGAACAGGTGTATACGAGCAGTACTTC. This codes for CATSSGTGVYEQYF.